Following are 32 T cell receptor beta chains from one sample sequenced in a study of preoperative IRX-2 immunotherapy in early breast cancer. The treatment is: preoperative locoregional IRX-2 cytokine immunotherapy. This table comes from immunoSEQ multiplex PCR, and its TCRdb copy is limited to in-frame clones, with some not included. This table holds tens of thousands of clones, nearly 90% found once. This specimen was acquired from a patient treated with IRX-2 immunotherapy. All receptors come from a human donor with breast cancer.

The chain is built from TRBV6-1 and TRBJ2-7, with 9 bases that match TRBD2. V gave up 7 bases and J gave up 0 bases; unmatched junction bases: 7. CDR1 and CDR2 from the germline V gene are MNHNS and SASEGT. This CDR3 has 15 amino acids. The CDR3 region is CASTISGGSSYEQYF. Here the CDR3 DNA reads TGTGCCAGCACCATCAGCGGGGGGTCCTCCTACGAGCAGTACTTC.

The CDR3, as DNA: TGTGCCAGCAGCTTAGGACAGGGCAATGAGCAGTTCTTC. Encoded protein: CASSLGQGNEQFF. This chain links TRBV7-6 with TRBJ2-1; TRBD1 agrees at 7 bases. This CDR3 is built from 13 residues. With 1 base clipped from V and 6 bases from J, the junction kept 0 bases outside the gene matches. CDR1 and CDR2 (germline): SGHVS, FNYEAQ. The full variable domain, completed using reference TRBV7-6 and TRBJ2-1, is GAGVSQSPRYKVTKRGQDVALRCDPISGHVSLYWYRQALGQGPEFLTYFNYEAQQDKSGLPNDRFSAERPEGSISTLTIQRTEQRDSAMYRCASSLGQGNEQFFGPGTRLTVL.

This clone was observed once. The J gene is TRBJ2-7, the V gene TRBV7-9; unclear D gene. The length of the CDR3 is 12 residues. V lost 5 bases, J lost 1 base, and 6 bases lay in between. The germline CDR1 and CDR2 sequences are SEHNR and FQNEAQ (reference sequence). The CDR3 loop is CASSPGSYEQYF. The CDR3 nucleotides are TGTGCCAGCAGCCCTGGGTCCTACGAGCAGTACTTC.

The J gene is TRBJ1-6, the V gene TRBV12-5; D gene ambiguous. Per germline, CDR1 LGHNT and CDR2 FRNRAP. Trimming left V 7 bases short and J 0 bases short, with 13 bases between. The CDR3 extends over 16 amino acids. Here the CDR3 reads CASASEASSYNSPLHF. CDR3 bases: TGTGCTAGTGCCTCTGAGGCGAGCTCCTATAATTCACCCCTCCACTTT.

The J gene is TRBJ2-2, the V gene TRBV6-5; D is unresolved. Per the germline V gene, CDR1 is MNHEY and CDR2 is SVGAGI. The CDR3 runs to 12 residues. Trimming took 2 bases from V and 2 from J, leaving 0 bases between them. The CDR3 DNA sequence: TGTGCCAGCAGTTACAACACCGGGGAGCTGTTTTTT. Residues: CASSYNTGELFF.

This chain connects TRBV27 to TRBJ1-5; no reliable D call. V lost 8 bases and J 6 bases, leaving 11 bases between the germline ends. Germline CDR1 and CDR2: MNHEY and SMNVEV (reference sequence). The CDR3 is 12 residues long. Written as DNA, the CDR3 is TGTGCCAGCGGCTCCCCATTTCAGCCCCAGCATTTT. It encodes CASGSPFQPQHF.

The chain has TRBV6-1 and TRBJ1-2, with D hard to call. CDR1 is MNHNS, CDR2 SASEGT, per germline. The CDR3 runs to 15 residues. V shed 5 bases and J shed 8 bases, with 21 bases lying between them. The CDR3 sequence is CASSFEGFRRGGYTF. CDR3 nucleotide sequence: TGTGCCAGCAGTTTCGAAGGATTCCGCCGGGGAGGCTACACCTTC.

The chain carries TRBV29-1 and TRBJ2-1, with D maybe TRBD2 (5 bases). Trimming removed 7 bases at V and 4 bases at J, with 17 bases between. There are 14 residues in the CDR3. The germline gives CDR1 SQVTM, CDR2 ANQGSEA. This CDR3 reads CSGTRLATYNEQFF. The CDR3 nucleotides are TGCAGCGGGACCAGGCTAGCTACTTACAATGAGCAGTTCTTC.

The CDR3 bases are TGCGCCAGCAGCTTGGTTCAGGGTGAAAACATTCAGTACTTC. Translating it yields CASSLVQGENIQYF. This chain connects TRBV5-1 to TRBJ2-4, with D perhaps matching TRBD1 (5 bases). V lost 0 bases and J 5 bases, leaving 9 bases between the germline ends. The length of the CDR3 is 14 residues. The germline V gene has CDR1 SGHRS and CDR2 YFSETQ.

The chain carries TRBV1 and TRBJ1-1; TRBD1, as called in the table, went unchecked against the DNA. TRBV1 is tagged as a pseudogene. This CDR3 has 17 amino acids. In DNA, the CDR3 is TGCACCAGCAGCCAACAGACCGGGCCCCGAGGGGGCACTGAAGCTTTCTTT. It yields the protein CTSSQQTGPRGGTEAFF.

This clone was recorded once. The chain carries TRBV30 and TRBJ2-7; 7 bases fit TRBD2. CDR1 and CDR2 (germline): GTSNPN, SVGIG (reference sequence). The CDR3 length is 12 residues. Germline trimming cut 4 bases from V and 1 base from J; bases unmatched to any gene: 1. For the CDR3, the DNA is TGTGCCTGGACGGGGGGTTCCTACGAGCAGTACTTC. Translating gives CAWTGGSYEQYF.

This chain connects TRBV11-2 to TRBJ2-1, with unresolved D. Germline CDR1 and CDR2: SGHAT and FQNNGV. This CDR3 has 14 amino acids. Trimming stripped 6 bases from V and 7 bases from J, with 16 bases between. The chain's CDR3 is CASRGTPDGNEQFF. As DNA, the CDR3 is TGTGCCAGCAGAGGCACTCCTGACGGGAATGAGCAGTTCTTC.

The chain carries TRBV5-4 and TRBJ2-7; TRBD1 might be the D (5 bases). Germline V gene sequence: CDR1 SGHNT, CDR2 YYREEE (reference sequence). This CDR3 contains 15 residues. V was cut by 5 bases and J by 1 base, with 16 bases left in between. Here the CDR3 DNA reads TGTGCCAGCAGATACGACGTTGGGGCGTCCTACGAGCAGTACTTC. It is translated as CASRYDVGASYEQYF.

This clone was seen only once. Written as DNA, the CDR3 is TGTGCCAGCAGGGGACTAGCGGGGACGATCGGAGAGACCCAGTACTTC. Translated: CASRGLAGTIGETQYF. V usage is TRBV2 and J usage is TRBJ2-5, with TRBD2 matching 13 bases. The CDR3 has 16 amino acids. Unmatched junction bases numbered 8, after V lost 6 bases and J lost 4 bases. Germline V lookup: CDR1 SNHLY, CDR2 FYNNEI. Filled out from reference TRBV2 and TRBJ2-5, the complete variable domain reads EPEVTQTPSHQVTQMGQEVILRCVPISNHLYFYWYRQILGQKVEFLVSFYNNEISEKSEIFDDQFSVERPDGSNFTLKIRSTKLEDSAMYFCASRGLAGTIGETQYFGPGTRLLVL.

V is TRBV2 and J is TRBJ1-4; D call uncertain. The CDR3 extends over 13 amino acids. Germline CDR1 is SNHLY and CDR2 is FYNNEI. V was clipped by 8 bases and J by 4 bases, with 11 bases between them. The CDR3 DNA sequence: TGTGCCAGCCGCGAGGAGATTAATGAAAAACTGTTTTTT. This encodes CASREEINEKLFF.

This clone appeared a single time. The chain employs TRBV6-1 and TRBJ1-4; 7 bases agree with TRBD1. This CDR3 region has 13 residues. V was pared by 11 bases and J by 7 bases, with 10 bases of the junction left unmatched. Germline lookup yields CDR1 MNHNS and CDR2 SASEGT. CDR3 sequence reads: CAVQTGRFEKLFF. The CDR3 bases are TGTGCCGTCCAGACAGGGAGGTTTGAAAAACTGTTTTTT.

This chain joins TRBV7-9 and TRBJ2-5; 7 nucleotides line up with TRBD1. The J call may not be correct, given that the DNA end is closer to TRBJ2-7. There are 13 residues in the CDR3. Germline values: CDR1 SEHNR, CDR2 FQNEAQ (reference sequence). CDR3 in DNA: TGTGCCAGCAGCCCAGACAGGGACCACGAGCAGTACTTC. Its protein is CASSPDRDHEQYF.

V and J are TRBV9 and TRBJ2-5; 8 nucleotides align to TRBD2. Germline-derived CDR1 and CDR2 are SGDLS and YYNGEE. This CDR3 comprises 14 residues. Trimming removed 4 bases from V and 5 bases from J; junction bases left unmatched: 7. CDR3 sequence (DNA): TGTGCCAGCAGCCCGTCGGGAGGGTCGGAGACCCAGTACTTC. Translation gives CASSPSGGSETQYF.

The chain combines TRBV9 with TRBJ1-1; 7 bases map to TRBD1. Losses at the gene ends were 5 bases for V and 3 bases for J; bases not matched to a gene: 1. Germline V gene lookup returns CDR1 SGDLS and CDR2 YYNGEE. The CDR3 totals 12 residues. CDR3 DNA: TGTGCCAGCAGTACAGGGGACACTGAAGCTTTCTTT. Translated, it gives CASSTGDTEAFF.

The CDR3 nucleotides are TGTGCCAGCTCACCAGCGGTGTTGGAAAAACTGTTTTTT. It encodes CASSPAVLEKLFF. V gene TRBV18 combines with J gene TRBJ1-4; no clear D gene. The ends were cut back, 2 bases at V and 8 bases at J, with 9 bases in the middle. Germline CDR1 KGHSH, CDR2 LQKENI. This CDR3 spans 13 amino acids.

This chain links TRBV2 with TRBJ1-2; 8 bases fit TRBD1. V gave up 4 bases and J gave up 4 bases; unmatched junction bases: 8. This CDR3 has 15 amino acids. Germline V CDR1 and CDR2: SNHLY, FYNNEI. The CDR3 here is CASSGTRGQGYGYTF. The CDR3 DNA sequence: TGTGCCAGCAGTGGAACCAGGGGGCAAGGCTATGGCTACACCTTC.

V usage is TRBV5-1 and J usage is TRBJ2-1, with a weak D call TRBD2 (6 bases). This CDR3 region has 16 residues. Trimming removed 0 bases at V and 0 bases at J, with 10 bases between. Germline loops: CDR1 SGHRS, CDR2 YFSETQ. In nucleotides, the CDR3 is TGCGCCAGCAGCTTGGATAGCGGCAGCTCCTACAATGAGCAGTTCTTC. Its translation is CASSLDSGSSYNEQFF.

V gene TRBV7-9 combines with J gene TRBJ2-5, with 13 nucleotides matching TRBD2. With 1 base clipped from V and 2 bases from J, the junction kept 7 bases outside the gene matches. The CDR3 is 18 residues long. Germline V gives CDR1 SEHNR, CDR2 FQNEAQ (reference sequence). The CDR3 loop is CASSLGLAGGNYQETQYF. CDR3 nucleotides: TGTGCCAGCAGCTTAGGACTAGCGGGAGGTAACTATCAAGAGACCCAGTACTTC.

The chain combines TRBV9 with TRBJ2-3; 10 nucleotides match TRBD2. Germline CDR1 is SGDLS and CDR2 is YYNGEE. The CDR3 covers 15 residues. V was clipped by 3 bases and J by 4 bases; unmatched bases: 5. The CDR3 nucleotides are TGTGCCAGCAGCGAGAGCGGGGGGGCGTCAGATACGCAGTATTTT. It yields the protein CASSESGGASDTQYF.

The V call is TRBV9, the J call TRBJ2-2; 9 bases fit TRBD1. CDR1 is SGDLS and CDR2 is YYNGEE in the germline V gene. The CDR3 is made up of 16 amino acids. The V segment lost 6 bases and the J segment 1 base; nucleotides outside the gene matches: 7. CDR3 bases: TGTGCCAGCACCCCACAGGGGGCGCGGAACACCGGGGAGCTGTTTTTT. Translating it yields CASTPQGARNTGELFF.

This chain joins TRBV18 and TRBJ1-6; tentatively, D is TRBD1 (5 bases). Trimming pared 3 bases from V and 7 bases from J, leaving 10 bases between. The CDR3 is made up of 14 amino acids. Germline assignment: CDR1 KGHSH and CDR2 LQKENI. The CDR3, as DNA: TGTGCCAGCTCACCTTGGGGCTTGAATTCACCCCTCCACTTT. As protein: CASSPWGLNSPLHF.

The V call is TRBV19, the J call TRBJ1-3, with 10 nucleotides matching TRBD1. The V gene end was trimmed by 4 bases and the J gene end by 0 bases; junction bases not matched to a gene: 6. The CDR3 is 17 residues long. The germline CDR1 and CDR2 sequences are LNHDA and SQIVND (reference sequence). The CDR3 protein is CASSTETGGHSGNTIYF. The CDR3 DNA reads TGTGCCAGTAGTACCGAGACAGGGGGCCACTCTGGAAACACCATATATTTT.

This clone was detected only once. As DNA, the CDR3 is TGTGCCAGCAGCTTGAACGTGGGGATGAACACTGAAGCTTTCTTT. It yields the protein CASSLNVGMNTEAFF. The V call is TRBV5-4, the J call TRBJ1-1, with unresolved D. The V end was cut by 1 base, the J end by 0 bases, with 10 bases between. The CDR3 contains 15 residues. Germline V gene lookup returns CDR1 SGHNT and CDR2 YYREEE (reference sequence). Full variable domain (outside the CDR3, taken from reference TRBV5-4 and TRBJ1-1): ETGVTQSPTHLIKTRGQQVTLRCSSQSGHNTVSWYQQALGQGPQFIFQYYREEENGRGNFPPRFSGLQFPNYSSELNVNALELDDSALYLCASSLNVGMNTEAFFGQGTRLTVV.

The chain links TRBV9 to TRBJ2-2, with D perhaps TRBD1 or TRBD2 (6 bases each). There are 15 residues in the CDR3. V was trimmed by 5 bases and J by 5 bases, leaving 16 bases between them. Germline V gene sequence: CDR1 SGDLS, CDR2 YYNGEE. CDR3 in amino acids: CASSPGGAGTGELFF. As DNA, the CDR3 is TGTGCCAGCAGTCCCGGGGGCGCTGGGACCGGGGAGCTGTTTTTT.

This clone was seen just once. The chain has TRBV4-3 and TRBJ2-5; unclear D gene. V was clipped by 1 base and J by 1 base, with 4 bases between them. CDR1 is LGHNA and CDR2 is YSLEER in the germline V gene. This CDR3 is 13 amino acids long. Here the CDR3 DNA reads TGCGCCAGCAGCCAAGGGAGCCAAGAGACCCAGTACTTC. Protein: CASSQGSQETQYF.

This chain connects TRBV5-1 to TRBJ1-2, with 7 bases that match TRBD1. This CDR3 comprises 15 residues. The J segment lost 2 bases and the V segment lost 0 bases, leaving 4 bases of the junction unmatched. Germline-derived CDR1 and CDR2 are SGHRS and YFSETQ. The CDR3 sequence: CASSLGGGLNYGYTF. The CDR3 DNA reads as TGCGCCAGCAGCTTGGGAGGGGGCTTAAACTATGGCTACACCTTC.

The chain employs TRBV5-1 and TRBJ1-2; no clear D. Germline V lookup: CDR1 SGHRS, CDR2 YFSETQ. There are 13 residues in the CDR3. V lost 1 base, J lost 3 bases, and 7 bases lay in between. CDR3 region: CASSLTFDYGYTF. In nucleotides, the CDR3 is TGCGCCAGCAGCTTGACCTTCGACTATGGCTACACCTTC.